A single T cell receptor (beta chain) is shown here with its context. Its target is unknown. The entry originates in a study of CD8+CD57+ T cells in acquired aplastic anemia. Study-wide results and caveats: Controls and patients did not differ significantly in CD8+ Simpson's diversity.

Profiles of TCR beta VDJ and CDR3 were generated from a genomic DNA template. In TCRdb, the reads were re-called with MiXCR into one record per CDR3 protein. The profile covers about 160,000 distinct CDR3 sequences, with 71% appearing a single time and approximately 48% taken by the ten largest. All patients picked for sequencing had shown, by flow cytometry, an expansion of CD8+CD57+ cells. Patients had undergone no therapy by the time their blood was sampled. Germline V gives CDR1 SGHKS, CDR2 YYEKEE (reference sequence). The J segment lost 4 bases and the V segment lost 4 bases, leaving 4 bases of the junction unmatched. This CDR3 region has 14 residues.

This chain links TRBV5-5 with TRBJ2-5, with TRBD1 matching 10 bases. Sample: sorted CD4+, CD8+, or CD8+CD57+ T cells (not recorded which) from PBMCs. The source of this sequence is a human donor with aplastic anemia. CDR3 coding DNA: TGTGCCAGCAGCGACAGGGGGCAAGGAGAGACCCAGTACTTC. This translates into CASSDRGQGETQYF.